The clone carrying this T cell receptor beta chain was detected many times. V was trimmed by 6 bases and J by 11 bases, leaving 19 bases between them. The CDR3 is 13 amino acids. Generation of TCR beta libraries employed quantitative 5'-RACE incorporating molecular barcodes. Each CDR3 protein gets one entry after TCRdb re-called the 5' RACE reads with MiXCR. The profile shows some 140,000 distinct CDR3 sequences, around 10% of them singletons. This sample is drawn from a study of CD8 T cells in ankylosing spondylitis. Sequenced material: blood, either unsorted or a sorted T cell fraction (not recorded which). This chain links TRBV12-3 or TRBV12-4 with TRBJ1-1; D is undetermined. This receptor was obtained from a female donor with ankylosing spondylitis or in good health (not recorded which). The DNA of the CDR3 is TGTGCCAGCAGCCCTACGACGTACGGGTTCGCTTTCTTT. It codes for CASSPTTYGFAFF.